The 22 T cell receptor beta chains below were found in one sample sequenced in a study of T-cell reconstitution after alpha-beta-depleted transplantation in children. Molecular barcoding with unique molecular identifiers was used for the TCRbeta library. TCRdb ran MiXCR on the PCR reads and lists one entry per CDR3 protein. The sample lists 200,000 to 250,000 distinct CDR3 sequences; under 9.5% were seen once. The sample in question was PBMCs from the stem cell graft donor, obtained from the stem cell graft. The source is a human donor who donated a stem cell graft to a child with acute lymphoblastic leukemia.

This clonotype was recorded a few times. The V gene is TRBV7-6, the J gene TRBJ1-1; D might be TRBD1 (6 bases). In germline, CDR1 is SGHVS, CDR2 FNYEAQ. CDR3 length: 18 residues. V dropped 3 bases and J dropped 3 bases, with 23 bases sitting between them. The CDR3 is CASSFEAGAGGGDTEAFF. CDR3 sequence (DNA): TGTGCCAGCAGCTTCGAGGCGGGGGCAGGAGGGGGTGACACTGAAGCTTTCTTT. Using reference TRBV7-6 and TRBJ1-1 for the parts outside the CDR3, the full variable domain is GAGVSQSPRYKVTKRGQDVALRCDPISGHVSLYWYRQALGQGPEFLTYFNYEAQQDKSGLPNDRFSAERPEGSISTLTIQRTEQRDSAMYRCASSFEAGAGGGDTEAFFGQGTRLTVV.

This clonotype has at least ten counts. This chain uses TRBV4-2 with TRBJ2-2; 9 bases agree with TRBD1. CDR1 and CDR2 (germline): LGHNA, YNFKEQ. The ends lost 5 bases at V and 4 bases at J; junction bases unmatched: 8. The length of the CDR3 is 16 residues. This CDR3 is CASSKTGGVSTGELFF. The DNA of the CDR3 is TGTGCCAGCAGCAAAACAGGGGGCGTTAGCACCGGGGAGCTGTTTTTT.

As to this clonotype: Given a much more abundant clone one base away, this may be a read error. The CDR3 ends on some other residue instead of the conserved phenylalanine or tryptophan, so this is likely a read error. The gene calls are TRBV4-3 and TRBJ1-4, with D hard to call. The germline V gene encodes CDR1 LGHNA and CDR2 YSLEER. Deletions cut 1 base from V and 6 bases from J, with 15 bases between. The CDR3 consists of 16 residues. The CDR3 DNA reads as TGCGCCAGCAGCCAAGGGCGGGCCACCGCGTATGAAAAACTGTTTTCT. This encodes CASSQGRATAYEKLFS.

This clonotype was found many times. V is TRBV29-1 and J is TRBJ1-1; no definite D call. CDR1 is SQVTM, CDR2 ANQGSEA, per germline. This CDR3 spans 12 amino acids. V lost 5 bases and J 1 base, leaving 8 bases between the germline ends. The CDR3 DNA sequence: TGCAGCGTTCGGAAGGGGAACACTGAAGCTTTCTTT. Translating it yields CSVRKGNTEAFF.

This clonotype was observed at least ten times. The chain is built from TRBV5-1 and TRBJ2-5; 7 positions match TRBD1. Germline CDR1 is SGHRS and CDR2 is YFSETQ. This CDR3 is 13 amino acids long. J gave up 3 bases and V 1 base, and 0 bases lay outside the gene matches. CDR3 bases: TGCGCCAGCAGCTTGCAGGGGGAAGAGACCCAGTACTTC. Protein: CASSLQGEETQYF.

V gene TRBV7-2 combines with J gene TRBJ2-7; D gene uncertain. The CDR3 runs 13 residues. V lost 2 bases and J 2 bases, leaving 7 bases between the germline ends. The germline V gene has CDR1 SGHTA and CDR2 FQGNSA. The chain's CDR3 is CASSLTRPYEQYF. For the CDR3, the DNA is TGTGCCAGCAGCTTAACACGACCCTACGAGCAGTACTTC.

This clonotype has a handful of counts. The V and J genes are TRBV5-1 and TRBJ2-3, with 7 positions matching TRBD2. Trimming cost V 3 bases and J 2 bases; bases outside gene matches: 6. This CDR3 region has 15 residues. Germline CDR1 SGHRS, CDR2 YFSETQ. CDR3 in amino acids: CASSSGTTLTDTQYF. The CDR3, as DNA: TGCGCCAGCAGCTCCGGGACTACCCTCACAGATACGCAGTATTTT.

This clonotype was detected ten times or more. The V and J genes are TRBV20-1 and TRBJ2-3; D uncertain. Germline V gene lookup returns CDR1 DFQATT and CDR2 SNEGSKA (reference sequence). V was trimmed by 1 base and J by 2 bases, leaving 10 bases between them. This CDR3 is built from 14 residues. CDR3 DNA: TGCAGTGCTAGAGTGGGCCTAACCACAGATACGCAGTATTTT. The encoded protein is CSARVGLTTDTQYF.

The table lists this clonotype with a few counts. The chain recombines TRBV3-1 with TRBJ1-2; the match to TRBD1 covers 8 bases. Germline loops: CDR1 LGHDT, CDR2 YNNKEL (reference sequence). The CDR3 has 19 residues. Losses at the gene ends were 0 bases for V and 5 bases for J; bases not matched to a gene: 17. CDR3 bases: TGTGCCAGCAGCCAAGAATTCTTGCGTGAGACAGGGGCGGGGTATGGCTACACCTTC. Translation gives CASSQEFLRETGAGYGYTF.

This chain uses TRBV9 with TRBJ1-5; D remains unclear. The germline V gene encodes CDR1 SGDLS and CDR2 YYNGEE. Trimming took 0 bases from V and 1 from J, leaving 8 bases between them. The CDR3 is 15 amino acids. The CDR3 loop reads CASSVEGRSNQPQHF. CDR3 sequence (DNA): TGTGCCAGCAGCGTAGAGGGTCGCAGCAATCAGCCCCAGCATTTT.

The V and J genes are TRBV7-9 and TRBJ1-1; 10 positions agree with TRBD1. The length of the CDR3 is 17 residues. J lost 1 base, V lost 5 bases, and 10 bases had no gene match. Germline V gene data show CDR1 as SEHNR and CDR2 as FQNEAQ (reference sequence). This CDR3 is CASSPRGTGVRNTEAFF. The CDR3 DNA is TGTGCCAGCAGCCCCCGGGGGACAGGGGTTCGGAACACTGAAGCTTTCTTT.

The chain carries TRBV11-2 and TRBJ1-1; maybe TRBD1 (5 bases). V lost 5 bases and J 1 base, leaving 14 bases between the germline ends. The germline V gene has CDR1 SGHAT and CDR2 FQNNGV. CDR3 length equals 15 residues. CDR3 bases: TGTGCCAGCAGCCCCTCGGGGGTGCCGAACACTGAAGCTTTCTTT. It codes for CASSPSGVPNTEAFF.

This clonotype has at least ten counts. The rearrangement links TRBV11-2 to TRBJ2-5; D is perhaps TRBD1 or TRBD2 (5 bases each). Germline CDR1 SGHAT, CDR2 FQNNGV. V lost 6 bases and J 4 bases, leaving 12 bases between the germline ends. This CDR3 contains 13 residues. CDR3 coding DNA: TGTGCCAGCAGTACCCAAGGGACAGAGACCCAGTACTTC. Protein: CASSTQGTETQYF.

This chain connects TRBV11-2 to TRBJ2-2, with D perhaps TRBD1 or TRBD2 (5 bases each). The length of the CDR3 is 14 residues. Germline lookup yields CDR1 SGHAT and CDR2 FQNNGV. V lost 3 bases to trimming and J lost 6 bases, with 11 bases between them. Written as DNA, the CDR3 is TGTGCCAGCAGCTTTCCGGGGACGTCCGGGGAGCTGTTTTTT. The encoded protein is CASSFPGTSGELFF.

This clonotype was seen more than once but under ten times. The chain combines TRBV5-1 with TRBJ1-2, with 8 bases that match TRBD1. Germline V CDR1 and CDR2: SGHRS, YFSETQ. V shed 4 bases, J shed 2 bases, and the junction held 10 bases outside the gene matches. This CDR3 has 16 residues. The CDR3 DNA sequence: TGCGCCAGCAGCATTGTACAGGGGGAAACCAACTATGGCTACACCTTC. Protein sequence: CASSIVQGETNYGYTF.

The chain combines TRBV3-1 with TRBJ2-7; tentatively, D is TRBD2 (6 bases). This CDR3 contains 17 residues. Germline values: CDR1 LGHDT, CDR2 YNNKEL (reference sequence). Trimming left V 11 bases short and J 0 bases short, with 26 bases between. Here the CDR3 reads CASSKRVSGLDSYEQYF. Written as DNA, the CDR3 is TGTGCCTCCTCCAAGCGGGTCAGTGGGCTTGACTCCTACGAGCAGTACTTC.

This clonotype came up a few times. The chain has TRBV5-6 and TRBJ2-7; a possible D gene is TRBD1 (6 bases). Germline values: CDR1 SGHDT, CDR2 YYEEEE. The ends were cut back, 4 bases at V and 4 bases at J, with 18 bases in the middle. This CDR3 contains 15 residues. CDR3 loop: CASSLPGQQMYEQYF. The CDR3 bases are TGTGCCAGCAGCCTGCCGGGACAACAGATGTACGAGCAGTACTTC.

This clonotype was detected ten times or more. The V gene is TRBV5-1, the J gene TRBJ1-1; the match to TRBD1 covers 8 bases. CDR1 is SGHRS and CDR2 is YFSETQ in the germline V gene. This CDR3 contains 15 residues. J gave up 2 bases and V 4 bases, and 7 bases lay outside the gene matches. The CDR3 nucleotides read TGCGCCAGCAGCCTAGGGACAGGAGTTAACACTGAAGCTTTCTTT. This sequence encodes CASSLGTGVNTEAFF.

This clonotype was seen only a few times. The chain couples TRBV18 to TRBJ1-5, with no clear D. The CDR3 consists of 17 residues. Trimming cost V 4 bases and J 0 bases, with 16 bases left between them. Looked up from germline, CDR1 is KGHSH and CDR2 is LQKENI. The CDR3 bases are TGTGCCAGCTCACTTTTGGGGAACAGATATAGCAATCAGCCCCAGCATTTT. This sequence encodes CASSLLGNRYSNQPQHF.

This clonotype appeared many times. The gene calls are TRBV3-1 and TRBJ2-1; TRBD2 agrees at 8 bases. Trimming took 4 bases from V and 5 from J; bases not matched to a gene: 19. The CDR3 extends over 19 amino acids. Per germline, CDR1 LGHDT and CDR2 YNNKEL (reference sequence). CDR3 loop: CASSLFLFPGGGRDNEQFF. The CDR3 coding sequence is TGTGCCAGCAGCCTCTTCCTCTTTCCCGGCGGGGGGAGAGACAATGAGCAGTTCTTC.

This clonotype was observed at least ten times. The CDR3 sequence: CSVERGRYQETQYF. The CDR3 region has the DNA TGCAGCGTTGAAAGGGGGAGGTACCAAGAGACCCAGTACTTC. This chain joins TRBV29-1 and TRBJ2-5; perhaps D is TRBD1 or TRBD2 (6 bases each). V was clipped by 2 bases and J by 0 bases, with 10 bases between them. CDR1 and CDR2 (germline): SQVTM, ANQGSEA. This CDR3 comprises 14 residues.

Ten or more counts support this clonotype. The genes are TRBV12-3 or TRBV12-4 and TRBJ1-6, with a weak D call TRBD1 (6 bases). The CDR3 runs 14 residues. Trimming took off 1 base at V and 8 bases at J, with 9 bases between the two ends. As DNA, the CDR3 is TGTGCCAGCAGTTTAGGGACAGCTGATTCACCCCTCCACTTT. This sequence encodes CASSLGTADSPLHF.